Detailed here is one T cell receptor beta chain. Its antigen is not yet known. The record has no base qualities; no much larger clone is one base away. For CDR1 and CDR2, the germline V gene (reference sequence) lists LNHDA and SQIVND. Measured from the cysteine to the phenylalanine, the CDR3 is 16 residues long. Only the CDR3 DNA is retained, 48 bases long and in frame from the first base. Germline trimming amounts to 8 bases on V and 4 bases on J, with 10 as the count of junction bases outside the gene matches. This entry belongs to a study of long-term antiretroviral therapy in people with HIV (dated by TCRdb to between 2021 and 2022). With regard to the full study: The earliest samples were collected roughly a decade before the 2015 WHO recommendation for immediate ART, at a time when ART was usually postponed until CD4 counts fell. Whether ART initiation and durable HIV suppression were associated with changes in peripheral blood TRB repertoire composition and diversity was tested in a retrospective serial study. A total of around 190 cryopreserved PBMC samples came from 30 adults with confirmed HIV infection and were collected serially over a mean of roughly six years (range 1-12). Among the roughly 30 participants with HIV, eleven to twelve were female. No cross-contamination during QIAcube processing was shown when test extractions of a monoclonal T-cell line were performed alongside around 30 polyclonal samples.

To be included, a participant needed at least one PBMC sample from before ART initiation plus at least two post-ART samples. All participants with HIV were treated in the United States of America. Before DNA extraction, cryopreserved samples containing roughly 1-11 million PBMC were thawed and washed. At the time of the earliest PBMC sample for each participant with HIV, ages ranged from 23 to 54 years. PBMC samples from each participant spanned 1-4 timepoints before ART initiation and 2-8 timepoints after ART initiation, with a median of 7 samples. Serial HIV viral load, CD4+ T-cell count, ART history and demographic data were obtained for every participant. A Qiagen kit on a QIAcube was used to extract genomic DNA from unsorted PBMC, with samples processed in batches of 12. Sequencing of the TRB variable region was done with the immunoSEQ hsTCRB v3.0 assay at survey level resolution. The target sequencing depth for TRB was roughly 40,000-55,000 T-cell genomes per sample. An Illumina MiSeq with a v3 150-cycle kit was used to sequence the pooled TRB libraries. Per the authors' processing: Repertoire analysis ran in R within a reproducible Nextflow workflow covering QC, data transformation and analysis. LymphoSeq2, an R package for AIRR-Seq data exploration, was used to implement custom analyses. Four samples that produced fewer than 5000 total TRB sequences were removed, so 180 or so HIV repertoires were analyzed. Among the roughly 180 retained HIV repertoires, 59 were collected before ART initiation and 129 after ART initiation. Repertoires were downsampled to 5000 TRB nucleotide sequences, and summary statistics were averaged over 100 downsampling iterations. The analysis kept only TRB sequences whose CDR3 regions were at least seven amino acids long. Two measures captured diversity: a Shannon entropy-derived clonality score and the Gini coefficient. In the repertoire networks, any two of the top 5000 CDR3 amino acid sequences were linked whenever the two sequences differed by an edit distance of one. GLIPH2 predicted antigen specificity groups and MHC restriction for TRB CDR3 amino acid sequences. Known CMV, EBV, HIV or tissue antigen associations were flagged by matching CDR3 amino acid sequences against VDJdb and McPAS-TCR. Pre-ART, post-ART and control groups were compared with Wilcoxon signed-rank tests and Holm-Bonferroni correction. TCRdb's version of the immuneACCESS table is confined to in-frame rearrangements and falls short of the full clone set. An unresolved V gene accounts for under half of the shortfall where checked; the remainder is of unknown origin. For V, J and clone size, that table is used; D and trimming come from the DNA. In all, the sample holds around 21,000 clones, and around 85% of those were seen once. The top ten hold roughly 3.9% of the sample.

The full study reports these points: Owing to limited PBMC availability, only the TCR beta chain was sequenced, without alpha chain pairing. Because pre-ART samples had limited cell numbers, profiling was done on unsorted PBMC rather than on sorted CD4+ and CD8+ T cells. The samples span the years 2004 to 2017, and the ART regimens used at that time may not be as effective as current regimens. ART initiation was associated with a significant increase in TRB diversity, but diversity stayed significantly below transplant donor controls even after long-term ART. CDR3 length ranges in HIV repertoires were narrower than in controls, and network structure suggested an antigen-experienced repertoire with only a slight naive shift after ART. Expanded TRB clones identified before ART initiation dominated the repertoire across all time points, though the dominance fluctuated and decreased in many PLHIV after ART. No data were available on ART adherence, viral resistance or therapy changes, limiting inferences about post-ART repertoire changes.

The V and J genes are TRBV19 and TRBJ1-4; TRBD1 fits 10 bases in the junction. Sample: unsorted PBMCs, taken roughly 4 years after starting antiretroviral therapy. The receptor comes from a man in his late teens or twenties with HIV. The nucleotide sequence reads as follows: TGTGCCAGTCGTCGACAGGGGGCCGGGGTTAATGAAAAACTGTTTTTT. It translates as CASRRQGAGVNEKLFF.